This entry lists 8 T cell receptor beta chains sequenced from one sample in a study of OX40 agonist ivuxolimab in advanced cancers. Generated by immunoSEQ multiplex PCR, the TCRdb table keeps only in-frame clones and is missing some. Found here are about 30,000 clones, less than 85% of them singletons; the top ten hold about 29%. The sample was CD4+ or CD8+ T cells sorted from blood, taken in a trial of the OX40 agonist ivuxolimab. The receptors come from an adult with an advanced solid tumor such as melanoma, head and neck, liver or kidney cancer.

V is TRBV27 and J is TRBJ2-1, with 11 bases identical to TRBD2. V dropped 0 bases and J dropped 5; count of bases not matched to a gene: 12. Per the germline V gene, CDR1 is MNHEY and CDR2 is SMNVEV (reference sequence). The length of the CDR3 is 19 residues. CDR3: CASSLSTTSGSYLNNEQFF. The CDR3 DNA is TGTGCCAGCAGTTTATCGACCACTAGCGGGAGTTATCTTAACAATGAGCAGTTCTTC.

The chain is built from TRBV7-2 and TRBJ1-2, with 8 nucleotides matching TRBD1. CDR3 length equals 13 residues. CDR1 is SGHTA and CDR2 is FQGNSA in the germline V gene. V shed 6 bases and J 5 bases; nucleotides not matched to a gene: 5. The DNA of the CDR3 is TGTGCCAGCAGTACATGGACAGGGTATGGCTACACCTTC. Translated, it gives CASSTWTGYGYTF.

The genes are TRBV6-5 and TRBJ2-5; perhaps TRBD2 as D (7 bases). V lost 1 base to trimming and J lost 5 bases, with 14 bases between them. The germline gives CDR1 MNHEY, CDR2 SVGAGI. CDR3 length equals 15 residues. CDR3 nucleotide sequence: TGTGCCAGCAGTTACTTGGGGGGGGGCTACGAGACCCAGTACTTC. It codes for CASSYLGGGYETQYF.

CDR3 region: CASTPRGGIQGYTF. The CDR3, as DNA: TGTGCCAGCACCCCGCGGGGGGGGATTCAGGGCTACACCTTC. V usage is TRBV7-9 and J usage is TRBJ1-2; perhaps TRBD1 as D (5 bases). The CDR3 runs 14 residues. Germline values: CDR1 SEHNR, CDR2 FQNEAQ (reference sequence). V lost 7 bases and J lost 8, with 20 bases in between. Supplemented by reference TRBV7-9 and TRBJ1-2, the full variable domain reads DTGVSQNPRHKITKRGQNVTFRCDPISEHNRLYWYRQTLGQGPEFLTYFQNEAQLEKSRLLSDRFSAERPKGSFSTLEIQRTEQGDSAMYLCASTPRGGIQGYTFGSGTRLTVV.

The chain couples TRBV19 to TRBJ2-7; D unclear. CDR3 length: 13 residues. CDR1 and CDR2 (germline): LNHDA, SQIVND (reference sequence). The V and J ends lost 3 bases and 3 bases respectively, with 9 bases between them. The chain's CDR3 is CASSISGYYEQYF. The CDR3 bases are TGTGCCAGTAGTATTTCCGGATACTACGAGCAGTACTTC.

This chain connects TRBV11-3 to TRBJ2-1; D is undetermined. Germline V CDR1 and CDR2: SGHNT, YENEEA. V gave up 1 base and J gave up 5 bases, with 3 bases separating them. The length of the CDR3 is 12 residues. The CDR3 nucleotides read TGTGCCAGCAGCTTAGGGGACAATGAGCAGTTCTTC. Protein sequence: CASSLGDNEQFF. Filled out from reference TRBV11-3 and TRBJ2-1, the complete variable domain reads EAGVVQSPRYKIIEKKQPVAFWCNPISGHNTLYWYLQNLGQGPELLIRYENEEAVDDSQLPKDRFSAERLKGVDSTLKIQPAELGDSAVYLCASSLGDNEQFFGPGTRLTVL.

This clone was recorded a few times. The chain combines TRBV7-2 with TRBJ2-7; possibly TRBD1 for D (6 bases). V shed 5 bases and J shed 0 bases, with 11 bases lying between them. The CDR3 contains 14 residues. Germline CDR1 and CDR2: SGHTA and FQGNSA. The CDR3 sequence is CASSQGQSSYEQYF. In DNA, the CDR3 is TGTGCCAGCAGCCAAGGACAGAGCTCCTACGAGCAGTACTTC.

The chain uses TRBV15 and TRBJ2-3; D ambiguous. Germline CDR1 reads LNHNV; CDR2 reads YYDKDF (reference sequence). The CDR3 has 14 residues. Trimming pared 2 bases from V and 5 bases from J, leaving 11 bases between. As DNA, the CDR3 is TGTGCCACCAGCAGAAAAATACCCATAGATACGCAGTATTTT. It is translated as CATSRKIPIDTQYF.